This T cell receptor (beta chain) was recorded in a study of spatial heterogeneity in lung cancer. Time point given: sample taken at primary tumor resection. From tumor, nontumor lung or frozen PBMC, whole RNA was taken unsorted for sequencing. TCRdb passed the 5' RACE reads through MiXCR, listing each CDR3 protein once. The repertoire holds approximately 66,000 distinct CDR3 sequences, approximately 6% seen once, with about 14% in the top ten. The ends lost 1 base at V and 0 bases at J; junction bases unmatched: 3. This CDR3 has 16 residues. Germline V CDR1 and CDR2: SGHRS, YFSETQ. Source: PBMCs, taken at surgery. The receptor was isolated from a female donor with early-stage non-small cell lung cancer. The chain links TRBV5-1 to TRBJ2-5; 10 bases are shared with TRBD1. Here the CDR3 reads CASSLSGTGDQETQYF. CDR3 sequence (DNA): TGCGCCAGCAGCTTGTCAGGGACAGGGGACCAAGAGACCCAGTACTTC.